Listed here are 3 T cell receptor beta chains from one sample, sequenced in a study of T-cell memory formation after mild COVID-19. TCRdb analysed the 5' RACE reads with MiXCR anew, one entry per CDR3 protein. The table records about half a million distinct CDR3 sequences, roughly 18% of them present only once. Sequencing input: PBMCs or a T cell subset sorted from them (not recorded which). The receptor set was obtained from an adult woman who had mild COVID-19 (a few samples of this study predate the infection). Cell type and time point are not known.

This clonotype occurred a few times. J is TRBJ2-1 and V is TRBV4-2, with a weak D call TRBD1 (6 bases). Germline CDR1 is LGHNA and CDR2 is YNFKEQ. The CDR3 loop spans 16 amino acids. V gave up 4 bases and J gave up 4 bases, with 17 bases separating them. This CDR3 is CASSRERQDLYNEQFF. CDR3 nucleotides: TGTGCCAGCAGCCGGGAGAGACAGGATCTGTACAATGAGCAGTTCTTC.

This chain connects TRBV5-1 to TRBJ2-5, with 10 bases lining up with TRBD2. The length of the CDR3 is 16 residues. The trim removed 1 base at V and 1 base at J, leaving 4 bases unmatched. In germline, CDR1 is SGHRS, CDR2 YFSETQ. The CDR3 DNA is TGCGCCAGCAGCTTGTCCCCTAGCGGGGGCCAAGAGACCCAGTACTTC. Residues: CASSLSPSGGQETQYF.

This clonotype appeared a few times. The V call is TRBV2, the J call TRBJ2-7, with D perhaps TRBD1 or TRBD2 (7 bases each). CDR3 length: 13 amino acids. Germline loops: CDR1 SNHLY, CDR2 FYNNEI. The V end lost 4 bases, the J end lost 4 bases, and 11 bases lay between the germline ends. The CDR3 DNA is TGTGCCAGCAGTGGGGAGGGGGCTTACGAGCAGTACTTC. Amino acids: CASSGEGAYEQYF.